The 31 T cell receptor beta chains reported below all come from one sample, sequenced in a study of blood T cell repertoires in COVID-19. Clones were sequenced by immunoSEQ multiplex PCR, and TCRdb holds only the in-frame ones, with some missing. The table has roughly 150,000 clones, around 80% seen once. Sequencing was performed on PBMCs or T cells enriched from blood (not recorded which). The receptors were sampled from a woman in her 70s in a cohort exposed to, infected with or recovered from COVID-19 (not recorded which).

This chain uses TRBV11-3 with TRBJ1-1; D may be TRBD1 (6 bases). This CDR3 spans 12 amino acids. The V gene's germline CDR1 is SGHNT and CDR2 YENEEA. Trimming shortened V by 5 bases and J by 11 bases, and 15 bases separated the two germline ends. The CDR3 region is CASSPDSGAAFF. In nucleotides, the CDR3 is TGTGCCAGCAGCCCGGACAGCGGTGCGGCTTTCTTT.

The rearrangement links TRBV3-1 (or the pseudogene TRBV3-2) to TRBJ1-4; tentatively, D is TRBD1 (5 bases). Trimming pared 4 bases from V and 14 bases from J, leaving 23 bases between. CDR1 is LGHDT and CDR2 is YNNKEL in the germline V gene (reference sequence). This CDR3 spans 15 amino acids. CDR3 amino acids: CASSPYAGPPYELFF. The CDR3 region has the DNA TGTGCCAGCAGCCCGTACGCGGGACCGCCTTACGAGCTGTTTTTT.

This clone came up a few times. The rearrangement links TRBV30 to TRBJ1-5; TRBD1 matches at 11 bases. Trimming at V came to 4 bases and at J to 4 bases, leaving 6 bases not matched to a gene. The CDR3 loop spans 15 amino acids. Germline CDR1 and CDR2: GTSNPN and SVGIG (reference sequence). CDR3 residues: CAWTSGTGGNQPQHF. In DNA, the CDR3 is TGTGCCTGGACCTCCGGGACAGGGGGTAATCAGCCCCAGCATTTT.

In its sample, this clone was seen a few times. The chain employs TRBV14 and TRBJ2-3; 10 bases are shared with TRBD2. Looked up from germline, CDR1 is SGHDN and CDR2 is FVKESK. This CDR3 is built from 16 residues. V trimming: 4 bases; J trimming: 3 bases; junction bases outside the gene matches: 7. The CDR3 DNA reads TGTGCCAGCAGCCGGGGACTAGCGCGTTGGACAGATACGCAGTATTTT. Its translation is CASSRGLARWTDTQYF.

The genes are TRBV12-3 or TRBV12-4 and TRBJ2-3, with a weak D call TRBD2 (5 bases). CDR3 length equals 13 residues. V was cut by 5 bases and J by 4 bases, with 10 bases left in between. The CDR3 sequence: CASSRRGADTQYF. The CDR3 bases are TGTGCCAGCAGTCGTCGGGGAGCAGATACGCAGTATTTT.

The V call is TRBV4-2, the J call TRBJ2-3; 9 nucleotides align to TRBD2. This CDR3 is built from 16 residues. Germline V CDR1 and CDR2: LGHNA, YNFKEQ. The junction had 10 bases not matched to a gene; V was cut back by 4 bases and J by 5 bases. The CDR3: CASSPRTSDPGDTQYF. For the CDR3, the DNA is TGTGCCAGCAGCCCTAGGACTAGCGACCCCGGAGATACGCAGTATTTT.

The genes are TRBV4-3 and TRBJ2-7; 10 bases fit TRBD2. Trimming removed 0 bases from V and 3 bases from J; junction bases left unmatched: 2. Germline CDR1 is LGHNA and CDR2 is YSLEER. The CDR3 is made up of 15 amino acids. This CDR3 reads CASSQDLAGDYEQYF. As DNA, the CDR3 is TGCGCCAGCAGCCAAGACCTAGCGGGAGACTACGAGCAGTACTTC.

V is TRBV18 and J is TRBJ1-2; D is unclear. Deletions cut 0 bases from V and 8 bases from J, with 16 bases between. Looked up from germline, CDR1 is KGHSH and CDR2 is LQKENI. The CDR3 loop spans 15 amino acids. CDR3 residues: CASSPPGGIEWGYTF. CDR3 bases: TGTGCCAGCTCACCACCCGGAGGGATAGAATGGGGCTACACCTTC.

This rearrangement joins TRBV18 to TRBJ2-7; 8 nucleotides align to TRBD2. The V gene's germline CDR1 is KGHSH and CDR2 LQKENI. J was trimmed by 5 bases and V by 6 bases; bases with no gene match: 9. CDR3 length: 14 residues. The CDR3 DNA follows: TGTGCCAGCTCGCCGGGACTAGTACACGACGAGCAGTACTTC. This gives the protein CASSPGLVHDEQYF. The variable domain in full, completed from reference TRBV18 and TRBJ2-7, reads NAGVMQNPRHLVRRRGQEARLRCSPMKGHSHVYWYRQLPEEGLKFMVYLQKENIIDESGMPKERFSAEFPKEGPSILRIQQVVRGDSAAYFCASSPGLVHDEQYFGPGTRLTVT.

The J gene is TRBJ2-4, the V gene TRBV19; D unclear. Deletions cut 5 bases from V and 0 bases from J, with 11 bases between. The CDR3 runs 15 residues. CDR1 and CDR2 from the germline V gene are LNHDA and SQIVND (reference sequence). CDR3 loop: CASSLSRLAKNIQYF. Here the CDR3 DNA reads TGTGCCAGTAGTCTATCGCGGTTAGCCAAAAACATTCAGTACTTC.

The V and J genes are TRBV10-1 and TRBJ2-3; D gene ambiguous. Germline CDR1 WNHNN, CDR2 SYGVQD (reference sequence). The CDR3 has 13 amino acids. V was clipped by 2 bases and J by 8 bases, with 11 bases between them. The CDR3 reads CASSELVLGTQYF. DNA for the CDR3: TGCGCCAGCAGTGAGCTGGTGCTCGGTACGCAGTATTTT.

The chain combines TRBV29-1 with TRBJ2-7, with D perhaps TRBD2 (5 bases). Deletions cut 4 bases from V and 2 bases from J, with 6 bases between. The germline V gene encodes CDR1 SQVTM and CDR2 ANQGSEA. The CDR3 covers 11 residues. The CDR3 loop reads CSVAEAYEQYF. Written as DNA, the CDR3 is TGCAGCGTTGCGGAGGCCTACGAGCAGTACTTC.

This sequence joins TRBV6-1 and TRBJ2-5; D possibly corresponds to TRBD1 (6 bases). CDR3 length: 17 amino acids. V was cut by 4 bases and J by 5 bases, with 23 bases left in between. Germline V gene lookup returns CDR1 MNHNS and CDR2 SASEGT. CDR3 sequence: CASSAQGRGYQVETQYF. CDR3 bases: TGTGCCAGCAGTGCACAGGGTCGAGGATACCAAGTCGAGACCCAGTACTTC.

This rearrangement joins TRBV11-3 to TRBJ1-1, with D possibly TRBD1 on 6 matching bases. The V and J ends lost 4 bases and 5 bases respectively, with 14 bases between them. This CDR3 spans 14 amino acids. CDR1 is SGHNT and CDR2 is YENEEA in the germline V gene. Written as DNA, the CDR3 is TGTGCCAGCAGCTACCCACAGGGAAGAACTGAAGCTTTCTTT. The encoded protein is CASSYPQGRTEAFF. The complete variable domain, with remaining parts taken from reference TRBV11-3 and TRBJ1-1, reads EAGVVQSPRYKIIEKKQPVAFWCNPISGHNTLYWYLQNLGQGPELLIRYENEEAVDDSQLPKDRFSAERLKGVDSTLKIQPAELGDSAVYLCASSYPQGRTEAFFGQGTRLTVV.

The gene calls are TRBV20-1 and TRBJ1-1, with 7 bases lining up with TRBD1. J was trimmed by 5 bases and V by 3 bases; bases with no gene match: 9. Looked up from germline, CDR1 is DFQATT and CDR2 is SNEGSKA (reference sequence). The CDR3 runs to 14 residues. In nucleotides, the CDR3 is TGCAGTGCTAGTGAACAGGGGCGAGGGACTGAAGCTTTCTTT. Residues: CSASEQGRGTEAFF.

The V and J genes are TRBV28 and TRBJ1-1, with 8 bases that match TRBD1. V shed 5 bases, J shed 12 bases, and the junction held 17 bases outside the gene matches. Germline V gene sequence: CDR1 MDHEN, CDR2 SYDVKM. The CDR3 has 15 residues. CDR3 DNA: TGTGCCAGCAGTACGGGCAGTTCAGGGGGCGCCTACTCTTTCTTT. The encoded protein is CASSTGSSGGAYSFF. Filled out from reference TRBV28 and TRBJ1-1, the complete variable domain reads DVKVTQSSRYLVKRTGEKVFLECVQDMDHENMFWYRQDPGLGLRLIYFSYDVKMKEKGDIPEGYSVSREKKERFSLILESASTNQTSMYLCASSTGSSGGAYSFFGQGTRLTVV.

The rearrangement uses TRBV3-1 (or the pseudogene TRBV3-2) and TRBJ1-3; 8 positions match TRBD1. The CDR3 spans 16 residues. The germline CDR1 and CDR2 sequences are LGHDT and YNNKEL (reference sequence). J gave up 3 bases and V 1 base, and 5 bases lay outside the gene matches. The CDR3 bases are TGTGCCAGCAGCCAAGGAGGGACAGGACATGGAAACACCATATATTTT. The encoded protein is CASSQGGTGHGNTIYF.

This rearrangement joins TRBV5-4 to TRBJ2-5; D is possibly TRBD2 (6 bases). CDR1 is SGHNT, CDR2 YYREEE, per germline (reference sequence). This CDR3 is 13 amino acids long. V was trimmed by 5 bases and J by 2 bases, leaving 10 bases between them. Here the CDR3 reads CASSDREQETQYF. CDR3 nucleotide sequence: TGTGCCAGCAGTGACCGGGAGCAAGAGACCCAGTACTTC.

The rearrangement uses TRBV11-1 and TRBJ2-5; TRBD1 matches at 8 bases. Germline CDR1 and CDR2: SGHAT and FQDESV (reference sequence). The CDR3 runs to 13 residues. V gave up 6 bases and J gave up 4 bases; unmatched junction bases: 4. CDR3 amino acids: CASSQGAGETQYF. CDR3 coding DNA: TGTGCCAGCAGTCAGGGGGCAGGAGAGACCCAGTACTTC. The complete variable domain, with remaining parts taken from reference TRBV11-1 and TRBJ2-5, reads EAEVAQSPRYKITEKSQAVAFWCDPISGHATLYWYRQILGQGPELLVQFQDESVVDDSQLPKDRFSAERLKGVDSTLKIQPAELGDSAMYLCASSQGAGETQYFGPGTRLLVL.

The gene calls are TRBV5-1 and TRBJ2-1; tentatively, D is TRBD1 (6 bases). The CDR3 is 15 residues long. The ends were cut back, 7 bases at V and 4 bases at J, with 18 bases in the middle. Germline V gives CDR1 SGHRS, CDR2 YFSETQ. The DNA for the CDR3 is TGCGCCAGCGCCCCATCGGCACAGGGTTACAATGAGCAGTTCTTC. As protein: CASAPSAQGYNEQFF. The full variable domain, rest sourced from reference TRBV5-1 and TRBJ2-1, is KAGVTQTPRYLIKTRGQQVTLSCSPISGHRSVSWYQQTPGQGLQFLFEYFSETQRNKGNFPGRFSGRQFSNSRSEMNVSTLELGDSALYLCASAPSAQGYNEQFFGPGTRLTVL.

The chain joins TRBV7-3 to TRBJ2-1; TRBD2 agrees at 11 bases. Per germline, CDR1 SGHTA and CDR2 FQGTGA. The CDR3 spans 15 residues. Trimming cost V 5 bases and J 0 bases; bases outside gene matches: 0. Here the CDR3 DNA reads TGTGCCAGCAGCACTAGCGGGAGCTCCTACAATGAGCAGTTCTTC. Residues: CASSTSGSSYNEQFF.

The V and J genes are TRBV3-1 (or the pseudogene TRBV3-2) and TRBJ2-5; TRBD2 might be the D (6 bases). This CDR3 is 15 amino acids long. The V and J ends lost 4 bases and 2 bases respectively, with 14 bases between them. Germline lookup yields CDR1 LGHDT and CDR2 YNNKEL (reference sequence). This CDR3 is CASSLTPGVQETQYF. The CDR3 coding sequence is TGTGCCAGCAGCCTAACACCGGGAGTTCAAGAGACCCAGTACTTC.

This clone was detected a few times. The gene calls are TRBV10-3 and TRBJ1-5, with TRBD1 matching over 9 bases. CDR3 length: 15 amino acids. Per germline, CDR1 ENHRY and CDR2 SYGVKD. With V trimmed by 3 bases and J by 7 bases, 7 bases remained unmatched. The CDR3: CAISERQGEGQPQHF. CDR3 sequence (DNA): TGTGCCATCAGTGAACGACAGGGGGAAGGACAGCCCCAGCATTTT.

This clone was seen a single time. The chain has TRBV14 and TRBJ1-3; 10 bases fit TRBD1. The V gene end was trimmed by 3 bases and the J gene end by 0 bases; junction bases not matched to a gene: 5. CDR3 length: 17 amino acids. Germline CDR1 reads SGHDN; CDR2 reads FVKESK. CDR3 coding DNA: TGTGCCAGCAGCCAGGGGACAGGGGCCCGCTCTGGAAACACCATATATTTT. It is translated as CASSQGTGARSGNTIYF.

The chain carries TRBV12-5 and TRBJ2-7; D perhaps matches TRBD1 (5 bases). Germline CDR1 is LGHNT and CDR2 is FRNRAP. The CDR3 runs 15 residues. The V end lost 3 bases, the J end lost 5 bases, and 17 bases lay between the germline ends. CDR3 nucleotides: TGTGCTAGTGGTTTTGGGCAGGGCGCGGCTGACGAGCAGTACTTC. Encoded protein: CASGFGQGAADEQYF.

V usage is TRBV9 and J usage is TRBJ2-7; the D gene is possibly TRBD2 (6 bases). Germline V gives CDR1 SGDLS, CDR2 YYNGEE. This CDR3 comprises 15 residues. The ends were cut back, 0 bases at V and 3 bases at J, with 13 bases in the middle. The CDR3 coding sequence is TGTGCCAGCAGCGTAGGCCTGGGAGGCCGCTACGAGCAGTACTTC. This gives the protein CASSVGLGGRYEQYF.

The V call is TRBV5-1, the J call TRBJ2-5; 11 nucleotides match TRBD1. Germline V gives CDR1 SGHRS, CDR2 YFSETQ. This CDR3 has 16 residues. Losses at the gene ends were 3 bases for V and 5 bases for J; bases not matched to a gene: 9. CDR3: CASSSTGTGGEETQYF. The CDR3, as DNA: TGCGCCAGCAGCTCCACCGGGACAGGGGGAGAGGAGACCCAGTACTTC.

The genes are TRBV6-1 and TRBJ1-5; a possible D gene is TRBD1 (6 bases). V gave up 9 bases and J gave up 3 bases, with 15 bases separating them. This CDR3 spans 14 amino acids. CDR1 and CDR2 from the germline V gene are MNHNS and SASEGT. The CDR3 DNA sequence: TGTGCCAGTTCAGCTACAGGGCCCAATCAGCCCCAGCATTTT. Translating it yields CASSATGPNQPQHF.

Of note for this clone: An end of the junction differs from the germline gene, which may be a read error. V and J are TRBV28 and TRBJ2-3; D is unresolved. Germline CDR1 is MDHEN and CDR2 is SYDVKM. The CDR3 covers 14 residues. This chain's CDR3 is CASTTPTRQDPQYF. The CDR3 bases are TGTGCGAGCACTACTCCTACCCGTCAAGATCCGCAGTATTTT.

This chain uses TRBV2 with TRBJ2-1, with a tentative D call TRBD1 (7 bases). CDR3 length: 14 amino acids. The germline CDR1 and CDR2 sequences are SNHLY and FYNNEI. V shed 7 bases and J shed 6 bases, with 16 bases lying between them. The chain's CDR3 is CASTSTGTGNEQFF. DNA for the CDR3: TGTGCCAGCACCTCGACAGGGACTGGCAATGAGCAGTTCTTC.

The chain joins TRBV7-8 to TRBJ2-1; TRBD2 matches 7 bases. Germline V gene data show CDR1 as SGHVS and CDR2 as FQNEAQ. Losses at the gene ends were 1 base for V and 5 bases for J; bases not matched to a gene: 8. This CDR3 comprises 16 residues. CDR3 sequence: CASSLGGGSYDNEQFF. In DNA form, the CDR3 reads TGTGCCAGCAGCTTAGGGGGCGGGAGTTATGACAATGAGCAGTTCTTC.